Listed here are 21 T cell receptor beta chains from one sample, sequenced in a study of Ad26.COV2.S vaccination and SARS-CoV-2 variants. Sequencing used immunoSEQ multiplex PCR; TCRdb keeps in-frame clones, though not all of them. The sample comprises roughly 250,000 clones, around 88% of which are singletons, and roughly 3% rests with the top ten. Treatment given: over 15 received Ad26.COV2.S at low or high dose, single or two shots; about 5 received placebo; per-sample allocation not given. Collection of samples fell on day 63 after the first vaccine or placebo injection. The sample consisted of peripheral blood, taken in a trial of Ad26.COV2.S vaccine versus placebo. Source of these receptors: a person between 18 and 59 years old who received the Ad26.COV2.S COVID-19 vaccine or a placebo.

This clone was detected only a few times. Here the CDR3 reads CAWSTGPEQYF. CDR3 sequence (DNA): TGTGCCTGGAGTACGGGTCCTGAGCAGTACTTC. The gene calls are TRBV30 and TRBJ2-7; D call uncertain. The germline gives CDR1 GTSNPN, CDR2 SVGIG (reference sequence). The CDR3 is 11 amino acids. V lost 2 bases, J lost 7 bases, and 9 bases lay in between. Complete variable domain (other parts from reference TRBV30 and TRBJ2-7): SQTIHQWPATLVQPVGSPLSLECTVEGTSNPNLYWYRQAAGRGLQLLFYSVGIGQISSEVPQNLSASRPQDRQFILSSKKLLLSDSGFYLCAWSTGPEQYFGPGTRLTVT.

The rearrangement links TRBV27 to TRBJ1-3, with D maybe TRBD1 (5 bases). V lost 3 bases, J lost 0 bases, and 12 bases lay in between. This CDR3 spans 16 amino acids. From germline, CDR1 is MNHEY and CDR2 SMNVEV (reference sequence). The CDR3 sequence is CASSFRGGNSGNTIYF. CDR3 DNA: TGTGCCAGCAGTTTCCGGGGGGGTAACTCTGGAAACACCATATATTTT.

The CDR3 DNA sequence: TGTGCCAGCAGCTTGGGGACTAGGCGGCCCAATGAGCAGTTCTTC. It encodes CASSLGTRRPNEQFF. The V call is TRBV5-6, the J call TRBJ2-1; TRBD2 matches at 7 bases. With 0 bases clipped from V and 6 bases from J, the junction kept 6 bases outside the gene matches. This CDR3 comprises 15 residues. CDR1 is SGHDT and CDR2 is YYEEEE in the germline V gene.

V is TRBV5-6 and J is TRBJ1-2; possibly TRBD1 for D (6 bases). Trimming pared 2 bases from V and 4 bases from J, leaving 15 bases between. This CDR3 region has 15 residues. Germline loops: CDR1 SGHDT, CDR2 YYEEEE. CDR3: CASSFRGRSVYGYTF. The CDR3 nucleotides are TGTGCCAGCAGCTTCCGGGGGCGATCCGTCTATGGCTACACCTTC.

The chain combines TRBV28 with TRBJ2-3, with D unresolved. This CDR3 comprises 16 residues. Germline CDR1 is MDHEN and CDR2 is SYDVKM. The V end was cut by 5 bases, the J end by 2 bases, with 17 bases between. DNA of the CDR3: TGTGCCAGCAGTCAGGCTGGCGTCCTCTCCACAGATACGCAGTATTTT. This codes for CASSQAGVLSTDTQYF.

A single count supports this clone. The CDR3 DNA is TGTGCTAGTGGTCTAAAGACAGGGGGGAATAAAGAGACCCAGTACTTC. Its protein is CASGLKTGGNKETQYF. The V call is TRBV12-5, the J call TRBJ2-5; 9 bases match TRBD1. Germline V gene lookup returns CDR1 LGHNT and CDR2 FRNRAP. The CDR3 length is 16 residues. V was pared by 5 bases and J by 3 bases, with 10 bases of the junction left unmatched.

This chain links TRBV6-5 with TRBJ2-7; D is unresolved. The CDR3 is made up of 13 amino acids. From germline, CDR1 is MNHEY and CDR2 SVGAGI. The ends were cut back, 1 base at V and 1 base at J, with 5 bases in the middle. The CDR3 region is CASSYLGSYEQYV. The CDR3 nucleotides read TGTGCCAGCAGTTACTTGGGATCCTACGAGCAGTACGTC.

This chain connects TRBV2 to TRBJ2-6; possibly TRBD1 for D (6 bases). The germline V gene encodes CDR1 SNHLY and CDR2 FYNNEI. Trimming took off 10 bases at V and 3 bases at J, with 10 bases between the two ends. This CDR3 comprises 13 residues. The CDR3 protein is CATYRVGANVLTF. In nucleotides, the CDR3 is TGTGCCACATACAGGGTTGGGGCCAACGTCCTGACTTTC.

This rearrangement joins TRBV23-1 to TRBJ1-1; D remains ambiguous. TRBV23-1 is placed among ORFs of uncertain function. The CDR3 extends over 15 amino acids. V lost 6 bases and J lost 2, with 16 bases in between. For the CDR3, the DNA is TGCGCCAGCAGACGATCGTGCCCTTCTAACACTGAAGCTTTCTTT. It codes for CASRRSCPSNTEAFF.

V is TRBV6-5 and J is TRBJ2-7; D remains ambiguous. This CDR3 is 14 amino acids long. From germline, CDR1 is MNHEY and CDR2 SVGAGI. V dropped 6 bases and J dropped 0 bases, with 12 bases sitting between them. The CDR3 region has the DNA TGTGCCAGCAGACCGACCCTGGGCTCCTACGAGCAGTACGTC. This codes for CASRPTLGSYEQYV.

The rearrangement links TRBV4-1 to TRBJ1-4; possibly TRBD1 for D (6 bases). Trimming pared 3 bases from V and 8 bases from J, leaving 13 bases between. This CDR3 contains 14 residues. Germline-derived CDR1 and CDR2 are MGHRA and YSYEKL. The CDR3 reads CASSHSGTLEKLFF. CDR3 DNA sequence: TGCGCCAGCAGCCATTCCGGGACACTGGAAAAACTGTTTTTT.

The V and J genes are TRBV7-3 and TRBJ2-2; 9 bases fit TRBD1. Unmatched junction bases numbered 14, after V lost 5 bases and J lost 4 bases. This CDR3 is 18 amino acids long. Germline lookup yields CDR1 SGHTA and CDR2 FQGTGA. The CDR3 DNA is TGTGCCAGCAGCCCAAGGGCCCCGGGACAGGGTACCACCGGGGAGCTGTTTTTT. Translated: CASSPRAPGQGTTGELFF.

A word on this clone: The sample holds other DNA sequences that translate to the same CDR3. The CDR3 protein is CASSLGRNNSPLHF. The CDR3 DNA reads TGTGCCAGCAGCTTGGGCAGGAATAATTCACCCCTCCACTTT. The genes are TRBV5-6 and TRBJ1-6; no clear D. The germline CDR1 and CDR2 sequences are SGHDT and YYEEEE. The CDR3 runs 14 residues. The V end lost 0 bases, the J end lost 5 bases, and 6 bases lay between the germline ends.

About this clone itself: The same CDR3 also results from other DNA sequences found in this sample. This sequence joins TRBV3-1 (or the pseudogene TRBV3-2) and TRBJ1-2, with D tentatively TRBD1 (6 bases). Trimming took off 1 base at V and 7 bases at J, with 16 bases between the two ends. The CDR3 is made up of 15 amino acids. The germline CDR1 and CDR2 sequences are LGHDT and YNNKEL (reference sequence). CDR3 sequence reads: CASSQVTGGAGGYTF. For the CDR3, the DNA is TGTGCCAGCAGCCAAGTGACCGGGGGGGCAGGTGGCTACACCTTC.

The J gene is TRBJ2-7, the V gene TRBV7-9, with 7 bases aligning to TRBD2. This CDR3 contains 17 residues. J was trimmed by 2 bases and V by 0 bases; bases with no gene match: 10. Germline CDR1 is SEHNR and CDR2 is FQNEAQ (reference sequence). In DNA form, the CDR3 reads TGTGCCAGCAGCTTAGCGCTCGGGGCGGGAGTTCCCTACGAGCAGTACGTC. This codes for CASSLALGAGVPYEQYV.

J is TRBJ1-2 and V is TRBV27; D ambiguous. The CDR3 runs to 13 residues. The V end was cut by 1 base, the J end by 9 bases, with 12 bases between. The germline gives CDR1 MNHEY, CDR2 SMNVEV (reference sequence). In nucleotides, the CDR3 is TGTGCCAGCAGTTTATTGGGAGGTAGACGCTACACCTTC. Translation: CASSLLGGRRYTF.

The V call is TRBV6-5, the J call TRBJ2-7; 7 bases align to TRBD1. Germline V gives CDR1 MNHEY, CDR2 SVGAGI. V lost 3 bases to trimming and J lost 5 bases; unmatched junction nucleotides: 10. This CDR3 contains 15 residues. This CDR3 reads CASSYGEGGFDEQYF. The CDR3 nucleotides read TGTGCCAGCAGTTATGGGGAAGGGGGCTTCGACGAGCAGTACTTC.

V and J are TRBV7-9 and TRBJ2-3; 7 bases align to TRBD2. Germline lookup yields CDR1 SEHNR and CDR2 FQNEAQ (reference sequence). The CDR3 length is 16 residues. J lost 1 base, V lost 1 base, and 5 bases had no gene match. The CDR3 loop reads CASSLVSGGGTDTQYF. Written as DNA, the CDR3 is TGTGCCAGCAGCTTAGTCTCGGGGGGTGGCACAGATACGCAGTATTTT.

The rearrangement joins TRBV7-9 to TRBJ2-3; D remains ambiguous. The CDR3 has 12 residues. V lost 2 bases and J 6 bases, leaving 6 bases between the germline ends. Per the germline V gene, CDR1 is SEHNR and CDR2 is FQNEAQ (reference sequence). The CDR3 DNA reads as TGTGCCAGCAGCTTATGGGTGGATACGCAGTATTTT. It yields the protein CASSLWVDTQYF.

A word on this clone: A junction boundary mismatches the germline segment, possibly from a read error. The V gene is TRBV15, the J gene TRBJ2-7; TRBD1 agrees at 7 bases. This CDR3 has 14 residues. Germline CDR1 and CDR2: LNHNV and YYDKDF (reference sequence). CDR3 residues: CATSAYRDSLKLAF. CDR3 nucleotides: TGTGCCACCAGCGCCTACCGGGACAGCTTAAAATTAGCATTC.

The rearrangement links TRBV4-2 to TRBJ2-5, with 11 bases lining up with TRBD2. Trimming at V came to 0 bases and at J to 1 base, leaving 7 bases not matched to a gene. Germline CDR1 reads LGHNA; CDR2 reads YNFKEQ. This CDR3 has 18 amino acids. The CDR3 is CASSQDSLAGARQETQYF. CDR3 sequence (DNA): TGTGCCAGCAGCCAAGATTCACTAGCGGGAGCCCGCCAAGAGACCCAGTACTTC.